The sequence of this T cell receptor (beta chain) was determined in a study of T cell changes during pregnancy in multiple sclerosis. Clones were read by immunoSEQ multiplex PCR, and TCRdb kept only the in-frame ones, dropping some. Here the sample spans 70,000 to 80,000 clones, 75% to 95% being singletons. Germline lookup yields CDR1 MNHNS and CDR2 SASEGT. This CDR3 contains 12 residues. Trimming took off 2 bases at V and 3 bases at J, with 5 bases between the two ends. The V call is TRBV6-1, the J call TRBJ2-7, with D perhaps TRBD1 (5 bases). The sequence came from a female donor with multiple sclerosis, enrolled in a pregnancy study. The sequences come from CD4+ T cells from peripheral blood mononuclear cells, collected before pregnancy. The chain's CDR3 is CASSETGYEQYF. In nucleotides, the CDR3 is TGTGCCAGCAGTGAAACAGGCTACGAGCAGTACTTC.